One and the same sample provided the 9 T cell receptor beta chains below, sequenced in a study of blood T cell repertoires in COVID-19. The assay was immunoSEQ multiplex PCR, and TCRdb's table has in-frame clones only and misses some. Among around 230,000 clones, roughly 83% were seen once, and the ten largest hold around 26%. Material for sequencing was peripheral blood. The receptors were sampled from a man in his forties or fifties with acute or convalescent COVID-19.

This clone was detected a few times. The chain recombines TRBV29-1 with TRBJ2-2; 8 bases agree with TRBD1. This CDR3 has 14 residues. After removal of 6 bases from V and 3 bases from J, the junction contained 6 bases not matched to a gene. Looked up from germline, CDR1 is SQVTM and CDR2 is ANQGSEA. Written as DNA, the CDR3 is TGCAGCGTGTGGGGGACAGGTGACACCGGGGAGCTGTTTTTT. This encodes CSVWGTGDTGELFF.

The V and J genes are TRBV5-1 and TRBJ1-4, with TRBD1 matching 7 bases. The CDR3 length is 16 residues. Germline values: CDR1 SGHRS, CDR2 YFSETQ. V lost 4 bases, J lost 4 bases, and 10 bases stayed unmatched. The CDR3 protein is CASSAAGGRGNEKLFF. The CDR3 bases are TGCGCCAGCAGCGCAGCAGGGGGACGGGGTAATGAAAAACTGTTTTTT.

There are a few counts of this clone. The gene calls are TRBV6-5 and TRBJ2-1, with TRBD2 as a possible D gene (5 bases). CDR1 MNHEY and CDR2 SVGAGI come from the germline V gene. V lost 8 bases, J lost 7 bases, and 18 bases lay in between. This CDR3 region has 14 residues. This CDR3 reads CASHPWGESNEQFF. The CDR3 DNA is TGTGCCAGCCACCCATGGGGAGAAAGTAATGAGCAGTTCTTC.

This chain joins TRBV10-3 and TRBJ1-2, with D possibly being TRBD1 (5 bases). CDR1 is ENHRY and CDR2 is SYGVKD in the germline V gene. Trimming removed 3 bases from V and 8 bases from J, with 13 bases in between. This CDR3 has 13 residues. In DNA, the CDR3 is TGTGCCATCAGTGAACAGGTGTATGAAGGCTACACCTTC. Translated: CAISEQVYEGYTF.

This chain links TRBV4-1 with TRBJ2-5, with a weak D call TRBD2 (6 bases). V shed 0 bases and J shed 5 bases, with 16 bases lying between them. This CDR3 has 16 residues. Germline V CDR1 and CDR2: MGHRA, YSYEKL. In DNA, the CDR3 is TGCGCCAGCAGCCAAGACTTAGGTAGTGGGGGGGAGACCCAGTACTTC. Its protein is CASSQDLGSGGETQYF.

This rearrangement joins TRBV5-4 to TRBJ1-2; D gene unclear. The germline gives CDR1 SGHNT, CDR2 YYREEE (reference sequence). V shed 10 bases and J shed 2 bases, with 15 bases lying between them. The CDR3 loop spans 13 amino acids. The CDR3 DNA reads as TGTGCCTCAAGCCCCCGTAGAAACTATGGCTACACCTTC. It yields the protein CASSPRRNYGYTF.

This CDR3 is CASSATGEGADTQYF. The CDR3 nucleotides read TGTGCCAGTAGTGCGACAGGGGAAGGAGCAGATACGCAGTATTTT. The chain joins TRBV19 to TRBJ2-3, with TRBD1 matching 8 bases. V shed 5 bases and J 4 bases; nucleotides not matched to a gene: 8. CDR3 size: 15 residues. The germline V gene encodes CDR1 LNHDA and CDR2 SQIVND (reference sequence). Complete variable domain (other parts from reference TRBV19 and TRBJ2-3): DGGITQSPKYLFRKEGQNVTLSCEQNLNHDAMYWYRQDPGQGLRLIYYSQIVNDFQKGDIAEGYSVSREKKESFPLTVTSAQKNPTAFYLCASSATGEGADTQYFGPGTRLTVL.

This clone was seen only once. This sequence joins TRBV30 and TRBJ2-1; TRBD2 matches 9 bases. The germline CDR1 and CDR2 sequences are GTSNPN and SVGIG (reference sequence). Germline trimming cut 3 bases from V and 2 bases from J; bases unmatched to any gene: 2. The CDR3 runs to 14 residues. The CDR3 bases are TGTGCCTGGAGGGGACTAGCAGCCTACAATGAGCAGTTCTTC. As protein: CAWRGLAAYNEQFF.

CDR3: CASSFLRAEQFF. The CDR3 coding sequence is TGTGCCAGCAGCTTTCTCAGGGCAGAGCAGTTCTTC. The chain uses TRBV7-2 and TRBJ2-1, with D possibly being TRBD1 (5 bases). Germline V gives CDR1 SGHTA, CDR2 FQGNSA. The CDR3 loop spans 12 amino acids. V lost 3 bases to trimming and J lost 10 bases, with 10 bases between them.